Included here is one T cell receptor beta chain sequence, with context. Its specificity is unknown. Extraction and reverse transcription of RNA yielded cDNA as the sequencing template. Here immunoSEQ multiplex PCR was the method, and the copy in TCRdb shows in-frame clones only, minus some. The table lists about 110,000 clones, under 60% of them singletons. In alopecia areata patients, both lesional scalp punch biopsies and peripheral blood were collected. This entry comes from a study of CD8+ T cells in alopecia areata. CDR1 and CDR2 from the germline V gene are SGHAT and FQNNGV. The V and J ends lost 2 bases and 7 bases respectively, with 3 bases between them. This CDR3 comprises 11 residues. Study outcomes and limitations: Sequences from scalp samples also cover resident alphabeta T cells of normal skin. Sharing of TCRs across patients appeared less clear than in mice, possibly for HLA-related reasons. Lesional scalp displayed greater clonality than normal scalp, most notably in alopecia totalis/universalis.

Specimen: NKG2D-low CD8+ T cells sorted from blood. The sequence derives from a human donor with alopecia areata. The V gene is TRBV11-2, the J gene TRBJ2-1, with D uncertain. CDR3 coding DNA: TGTGCCAGCAGCTTACAGAATGAGCAGTTCTTC. This translates into CASSLQNEQFF.